The 11 T cell receptor beta chains below all came from one sample that was sequenced in a study of T cells in Graves' hyperthyroidism and ophthalmopathy. Amplification of TCR beta CDR3 regions was performed using RNA transcripts as template. The HTBI set primed first-round TCR CDR3 RT-PCR. Via MiXCR, TCRdb re-called the multiplex PCR reads, giving one row per CDR3 protein. The sample has fewer than 700,000 distinct CDR3 sequences, around 16% seen once. The sequenced material came from blood. The receptors here all came from a woman aged 25 to 45 with Graves' hyperthyroidism.

With regard to this clonotype: A much more abundant neighbour one base away suggests this may be a read error. The V gene is TRBV5-6, the J gene TRBJ1-1, with a weak D call TRBD1 (6 bases). The CDR3 has 13 amino acids. Per the germline V gene, CDR1 is SGHDT and CDR2 is YYEEEE. The CDR3 DNA sequence: TGTGCCAGCACAAACTTACAGGGCCCTGAAGCTTCCTTT. Amino acids: CASTNLQGPEASF.

This clonotype appeared many times. This chain links TRBV5-1 with TRBJ1-1; 9 bases map to TRBD1. The length of the CDR3 is 15 residues. V lost 4 bases to trimming and J lost 1 base; unmatched junction nucleotides: 5. Germline values: CDR1 SGHRS, CDR2 YFSETQ. CDR3 nucleotide sequence: TGCGCCAGCAGCGAACAGGGGGCTGAGAACACTGAAGCTTTCTTT. This codes for CASSEQGAENTEAFF.

This clonotype was counted many times. The V gene is TRBV2, the J gene TRBJ1-3; D remains unclear. Germline V CDR1 and CDR2: SNHLY, FYNNEI. There are 13 residues in the CDR3. V dropped 6 bases and J dropped 2 bases, with 8 bases sitting between them. CDR3 bases: TGTGCCAGCAGCCCTAGGGCTGGAAACACCATATATTTT. Protein sequence: CASSPRAGNTIYF.

This clonotype was seen at least ten times. This chain links TRBV3-1 with TRBJ2-1, with D hard to call. Germline V gene sequence: CDR1 LGHDT, CDR2 YNNKEL (reference sequence). CDR3 length equals 15 residues. Trimming removed 1 base at V and 5 bases at J, with 12 bases between. The CDR3, as DNA: TGTGCCAGCAGCCAAGTTGTCGAATCCGACAATGAGCAGTTCTTC. Translated: CASSQVVESDNEQFF.

This clonotype was seen many times. The CDR3 nucleotides are TGCAGTGCTTGCCCTAGCGGACAAGAGACCCAGTACTTC. Amino acids: CSACPSGQETQYF. This chain uses TRBV20-1 with TRBJ2-5; 7 nucleotides line up with TRBD2. With V trimmed by 5 bases and J by 2 bases, 5 bases remained unmatched. CDR1 is DFQATT, CDR2 SNEGSKA, per germline (reference sequence). The CDR3 is made up of 13 amino acids.

V gene TRBV2 combines with J gene TRBJ2-7, with TRBD2 identical over 7 bases. Germline-derived CDR1 and CDR2 are SNHLY and FYNNEI. V shed 0 bases and J 5 bases; nucleotides not matched to a gene: 1. The CDR3 runs 13 residues. The CDR3 nucleotides are TGTGCCAGCAGTGAAGCCGCGGGGGACGAGCAGTACTTC. It is translated as CASSEAAGDEQYF.

The table lists this clonotype with many counts. The V call is TRBV28, the J call TRBJ1-2; 10 bases are shared with TRBD1. This CDR3 is 17 amino acids long. Per the germline V gene, CDR1 is MDHEN and CDR2 is SYDVKM. Germline trimming cut 4 bases from V and 1 base from J; bases unmatched to any gene: 9. The CDR3 protein is CASSSTGQGEFNYGYTF. The CDR3 DNA is TGTGCCAGCAGTTCCACCGGACAGGGGGAGTTTAACTATGGCTACACCTTC.

Many counts were recorded for this clonotype. The chain combines TRBV18 with TRBJ1-1; no clear D gene. The CDR3 sequence is 16 residues long. Germline V gene sequence: CDR1 KGHSH, CDR2 LQKENI. V lost 0 bases and J lost 0, with 11 bases in between. CDR3 loop: CASSPPSRQMNTEAFF. CDR3 nucleotide sequence: TGTGCCAGCTCACCACCCTCAAGACAAATGAACACTGAAGCTTTCTTT.

This clonotype occurred many times. V gene TRBV19 combines with J gene TRBJ2-1; possibly TRBD1 for D (5 bases). The CDR3 has 11 residues. Germline CDR1 and CDR2: LNHDA and SQIVND (reference sequence). Trimming removed 6 bases at V and 7 bases at J, with 7 bases between. The CDR3 protein is CASRGANEQFF. DNA for the CDR3: TGTGCCAGTAGAGGGGCGAATGAGCAGTTCTTC.

This clonotype has at least ten counts. The chain combines TRBV6-1 with TRBJ2-5; 7 nucleotides match TRBD1. Germline V CDR1 and CDR2: MNHNS, SASEGT. This CDR3 spans 13 amino acids. Trimming took 5 bases from V and 5 from J; bases not matched to a gene: 5. DNA of the CDR3: TGTGCCAGCAGTTACCCGACAGGGGAGACCCAGTACTTC. It yields the protein CASSYPTGETQYF.

A few counts support this clonotype. V gene TRBV14 combines with J gene TRBJ2-5, with D hard to call. CDR3 length: 14 amino acids. The V and J ends lost 1 base and 5 bases respectively, with 11 bases between them. CDR1 SGHDN and CDR2 FVKESK come from the germline V gene. This CDR3 is CASSQVRVRETQYF. The CDR3 nucleotides are TGTGCCAGCAGCCAAGTCCGAGTTCGGGAGACCCAGTACTTC.